This T cell receptor (beta chain) was documented in a study of OX40 agonist ivuxolimab in advanced cancers. Across the whole study: Across the patients, intravenous ivuxolimab was delivered every 2 weeks at 0.01 to 10 mg/kg. Study-wide points: Among T cells, CD8+ cells averaged more expanded clones than CD4+ cells.

Turning to this clone: Its antigen is unknown.

Deletions cut 6 bases from V and 7 bases from J, with 12 bases between. The CDR3 totals 13 residues. CDR1 is LNHNV and CDR2 is YYDKDF in the germline V gene (reference sequence). Baseline, cycle 4 day 1, and cycle 7 day 1 were the blood sampling points. The table came from immunoSEQ multiplex PCR; TCRdb's copy has only in-frame clones and leaves some out. The sample includes over 60,000 clones, about 85% of them seen just once. Sequences were derived from CD4+ or CD8+ T cells sorted from blood, sampled in a trial of the OX40 agonist ivuxolimab. The clonotype was recovered from an adult with an advanced solid tumor such as melanoma, head and neck, liver or kidney cancer. V is TRBV15 and J is TRBJ2-2; weak D call: TRBD1 (5 bases). The CDR3 sequence: CATRRRGGGELFF. CDR3 in DNA: TGTGCCACCAGGCGTAGGGGCGGCGGGGAGCTGTTTTTT.